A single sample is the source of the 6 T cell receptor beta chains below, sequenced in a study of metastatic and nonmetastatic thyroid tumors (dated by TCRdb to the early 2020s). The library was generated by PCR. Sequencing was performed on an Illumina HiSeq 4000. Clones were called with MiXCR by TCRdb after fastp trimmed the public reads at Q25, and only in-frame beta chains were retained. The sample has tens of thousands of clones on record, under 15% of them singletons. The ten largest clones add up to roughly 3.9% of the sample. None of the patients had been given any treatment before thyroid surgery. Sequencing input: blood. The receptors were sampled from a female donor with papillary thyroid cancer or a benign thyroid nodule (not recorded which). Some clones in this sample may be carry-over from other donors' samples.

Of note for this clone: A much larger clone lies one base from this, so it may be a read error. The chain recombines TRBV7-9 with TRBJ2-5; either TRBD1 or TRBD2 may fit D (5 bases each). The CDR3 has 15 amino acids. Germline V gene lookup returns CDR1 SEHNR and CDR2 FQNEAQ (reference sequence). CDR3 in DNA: TGTGCCGGCAGCGCCCCGGGGCCGTTGCAAGAGACCCAGTACTTC. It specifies CAGSAPGPLQETQYF. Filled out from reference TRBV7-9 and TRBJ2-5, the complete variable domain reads DTGVSQNPRHKITKRGQNVTFRCDPISEHNRLYWYRQTLGQGPEFLTYFQNEAQLEKSRLLSDRFSAERPKGSFSTLEIQRTEQGDSAMYLCAGSAPGPLQETQYFGPGTRLLVL.

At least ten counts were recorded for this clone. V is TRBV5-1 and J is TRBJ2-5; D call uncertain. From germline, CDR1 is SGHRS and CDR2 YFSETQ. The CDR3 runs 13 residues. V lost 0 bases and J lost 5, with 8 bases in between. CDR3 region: CASSLVARETQYF. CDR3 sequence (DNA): TGCGCCAGCAGCTTGGTGGCCCGGGAGACCCAGTACTTC.

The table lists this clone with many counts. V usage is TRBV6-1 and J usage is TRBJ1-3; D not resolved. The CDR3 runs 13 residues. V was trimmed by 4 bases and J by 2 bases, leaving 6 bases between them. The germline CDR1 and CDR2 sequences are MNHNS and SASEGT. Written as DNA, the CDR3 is TGTGCCAGCAGTGTCAGAACTGGAAACACCATATATTTT. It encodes CASSVRTGNTIYF.

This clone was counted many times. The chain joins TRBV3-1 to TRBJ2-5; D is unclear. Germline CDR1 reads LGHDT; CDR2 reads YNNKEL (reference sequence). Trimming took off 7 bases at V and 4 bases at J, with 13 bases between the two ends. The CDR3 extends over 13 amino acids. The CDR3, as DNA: TGTGCCAGCACCCTAGGCTTGGGAGAGACCCAGTACTTC. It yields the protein CASTLGLGETQYF.

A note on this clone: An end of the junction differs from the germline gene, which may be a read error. The CDR3 DNA reads as TGTGCCAGCAGTATGACTAGCGTGTTCCCCTACGAGCACTACTTC. Its protein is CASSMTSVFPYEHYF. The chain employs TRBV6-2 or TRBV6-3 and TRBJ2-7, with TRBD2 matching 8 bases. CDR1 is MNHEY, CDR2 SVGEGT, per germline. CDR3 length: 15 amino acids.

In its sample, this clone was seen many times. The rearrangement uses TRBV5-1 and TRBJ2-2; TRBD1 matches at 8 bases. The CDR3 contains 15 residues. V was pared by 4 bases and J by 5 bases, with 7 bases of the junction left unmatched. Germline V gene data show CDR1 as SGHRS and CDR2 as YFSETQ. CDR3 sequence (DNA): TGCGCCAGCAGCCCCCAGGGGGCAGTAACCGGGGAGCTGTTTTTT. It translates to CASSPQGAVTGELFF.